This TCR beta chain was sequenced during a study of OX40 agonist ivuxolimab in advanced cancers. Clones were sequenced by immunoSEQ multiplex PCR, and TCRdb holds only the in-frame ones, with some missing. The sample carries tens of thousands of clones, 75% to 95% recorded once. It was autoimmune disease history or systemic immunosuppression that excluded patients. Germline V gene data show CDR1 as SQVTM and CDR2 as ANQGSEA. Between the trimmed V and J ends, which lost 0 bases and 3 bases, there was a span of 14 bases. CDR3 length: 15 residues. This chain connects TRBV29-1 to TRBJ1-2; no clear D gene. The sample here was CD4+ or CD8+ T cells sorted from blood, taken in a trial of the OX40 agonist ivuxolimab. This clonotype originated in an adult with an advanced solid tumor such as melanoma, head and neck, liver or kidney cancer. The CDR3 is CSVEETAWGYYGYTF. DNA of the CDR3: TGCAGCGTTGAAGAAACCGCGTGGGGTTACTATGGCTACACCTTC.